The source of this T cell receptor (beta chain) is a study of blood T cell repertoires in COVID-19. From germline, CDR1 is SGHTA and CDR2 FQGNSA. V shed 4 bases, J shed 7 bases, and the junction held 7 bases outside the gene matches. There are 15 residues in the CDR3. Using immunoSEQ multiplex PCR, the repertoire was profiled, and TCRdb retains in-frame clones only, with some absent. The sample gives 60,000 or so clones, 80% to 95% of which show up once; roughly an eighth is in the top ten. The rearrangement joins TRBV7-2 to TRBJ1-4; 9 nucleotides agree with TRBD1. This sequence was found in a human donor with active COVID-19. The donor label of this sample is uncertain. Material for sequencing was peripheral blood. In nucleotides, the CDR3 is TGTGCCAGCAGCTCCTCCGGGACAGGGTTTGAAAAACTGTTTTTT. This codes for CASSSSGTGFEKLFF.